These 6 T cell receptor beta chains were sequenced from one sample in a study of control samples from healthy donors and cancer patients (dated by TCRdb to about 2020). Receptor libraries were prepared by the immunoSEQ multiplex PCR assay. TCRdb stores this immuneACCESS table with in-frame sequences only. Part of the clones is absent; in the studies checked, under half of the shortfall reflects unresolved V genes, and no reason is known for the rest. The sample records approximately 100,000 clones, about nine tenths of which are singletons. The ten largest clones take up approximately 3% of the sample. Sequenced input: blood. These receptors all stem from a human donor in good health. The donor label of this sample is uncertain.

CDR3 nucleotide sequence: TGTGCCAGTACCCAAGGGGCGCACAATGAGCAGTTCTTC. This codes for CASTQGAHNEQFF. The rearrangement links TRBV19 to TRBJ2-1, with a possible D match to TRBD1 (5 bases). Germline CDR1 and CDR2: LNHDA and SQIVND (reference sequence). CDR3 length equals 13 residues. V was cut by 7 bases and J by 5 bases, with 12 bases left in between.

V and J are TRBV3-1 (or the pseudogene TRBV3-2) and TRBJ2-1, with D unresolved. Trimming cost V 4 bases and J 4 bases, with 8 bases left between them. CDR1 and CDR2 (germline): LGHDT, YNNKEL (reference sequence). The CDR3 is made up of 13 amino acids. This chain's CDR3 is CASSLMNYNEQFF. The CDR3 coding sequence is TGTGCCAGCAGCCTGATGAATTACAATGAGCAGTTCTTC.

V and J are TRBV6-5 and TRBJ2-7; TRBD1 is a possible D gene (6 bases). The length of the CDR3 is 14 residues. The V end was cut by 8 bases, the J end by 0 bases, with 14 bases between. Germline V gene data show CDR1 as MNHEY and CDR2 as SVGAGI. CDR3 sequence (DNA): TGTGCCAGCTCTTCGACAGGTCTCTCCTACGAGCAGTACTTC. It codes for CASSSTGLSYEQYF.

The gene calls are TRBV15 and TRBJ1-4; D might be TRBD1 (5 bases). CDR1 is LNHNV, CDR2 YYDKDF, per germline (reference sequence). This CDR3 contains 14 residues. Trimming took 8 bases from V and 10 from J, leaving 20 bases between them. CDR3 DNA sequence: TGTGCCACCGGACCAGGGCAGGGAGGAGGAAAACTGTTTTTT. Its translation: CATGPGQGGGKLFF.

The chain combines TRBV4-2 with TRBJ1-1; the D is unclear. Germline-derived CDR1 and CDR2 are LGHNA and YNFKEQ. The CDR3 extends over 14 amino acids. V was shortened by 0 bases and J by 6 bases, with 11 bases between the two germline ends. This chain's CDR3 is CASSQDEWRAEAFF. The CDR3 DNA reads TGTGCCAGCAGCCAAGATGAATGGCGCGCTGAAGCTTTCTTT.

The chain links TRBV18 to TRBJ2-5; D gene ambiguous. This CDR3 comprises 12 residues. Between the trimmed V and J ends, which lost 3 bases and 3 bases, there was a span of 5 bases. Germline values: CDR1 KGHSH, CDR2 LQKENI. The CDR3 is CASSPLKETQYF. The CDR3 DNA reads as TGTGCCAGCTCACCCCTGAAAGAGACCCAGTACTTC.